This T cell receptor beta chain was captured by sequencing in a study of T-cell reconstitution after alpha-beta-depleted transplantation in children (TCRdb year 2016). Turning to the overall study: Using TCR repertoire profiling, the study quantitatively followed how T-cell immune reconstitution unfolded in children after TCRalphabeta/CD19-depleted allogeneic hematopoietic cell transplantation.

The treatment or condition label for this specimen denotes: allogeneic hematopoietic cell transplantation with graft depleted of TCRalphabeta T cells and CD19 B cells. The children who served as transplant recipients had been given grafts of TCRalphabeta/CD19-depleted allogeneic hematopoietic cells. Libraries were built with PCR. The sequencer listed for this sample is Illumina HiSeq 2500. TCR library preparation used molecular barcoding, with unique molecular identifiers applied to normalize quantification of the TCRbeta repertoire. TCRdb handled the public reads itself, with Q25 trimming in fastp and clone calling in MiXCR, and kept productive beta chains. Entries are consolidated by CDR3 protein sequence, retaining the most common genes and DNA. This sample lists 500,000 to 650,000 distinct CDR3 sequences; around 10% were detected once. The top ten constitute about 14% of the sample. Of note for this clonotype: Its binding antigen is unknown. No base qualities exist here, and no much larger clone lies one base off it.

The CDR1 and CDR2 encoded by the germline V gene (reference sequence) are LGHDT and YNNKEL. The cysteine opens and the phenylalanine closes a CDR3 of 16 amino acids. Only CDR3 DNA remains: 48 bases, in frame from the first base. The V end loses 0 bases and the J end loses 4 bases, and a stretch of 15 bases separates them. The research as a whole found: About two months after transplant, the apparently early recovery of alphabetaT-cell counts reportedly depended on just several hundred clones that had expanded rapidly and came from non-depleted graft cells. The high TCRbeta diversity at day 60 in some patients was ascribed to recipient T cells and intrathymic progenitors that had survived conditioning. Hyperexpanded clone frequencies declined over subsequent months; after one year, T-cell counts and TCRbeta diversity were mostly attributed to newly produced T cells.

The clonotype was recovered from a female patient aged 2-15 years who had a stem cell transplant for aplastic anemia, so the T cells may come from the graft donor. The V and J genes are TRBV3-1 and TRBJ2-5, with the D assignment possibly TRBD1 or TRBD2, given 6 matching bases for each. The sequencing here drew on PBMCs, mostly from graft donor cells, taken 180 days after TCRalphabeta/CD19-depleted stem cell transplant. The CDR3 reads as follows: CASSQEAGEGGETQYF. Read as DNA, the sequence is TGTGCCAGCAGCCAAGAAGCCGGCGAGGGGGGAGAGACCCAGTACTTC.